These 32 T cell receptor beta chains came from one sample sequenced in a study of blood T cells in healthy people across ages. Primed by a sample-barcoded 5' primer and a J-beta primer mix, a second PCR proceeded for about 6 to 12 cycles. A single record per CDR3 protein comes from TCRdb applying MiXCR to the 5' RACE reads. The sample records around 780,000 distinct CDR3 sequences, about 26% being singletons. This sample also belongs to another study, concerning T cells of mothers and their children.

The sequencing sample was made of blood. These receptors came from a boy between 5 and 17 years old in good health.

V gene TRBV20-1 combines with J gene TRBJ1-6; a possible D gene is TRBD1 (6 bases). The length of the CDR3 is 13 residues. Trimming left V 1 base short and J 8 bases short, with 9 bases between. Germline V lookup: CDR1 DFQATT, CDR2 SNEGSKA (reference sequence). CDR3 residues: CSARGTAYSPLHF. The DNA for the CDR3 is TGCAGTGCTAGAGGGACAGCGTATTCACCCCTCCACTTT.

This chain links TRBV2 with TRBJ2-2; D is unclear. In germline, CDR1 is SNHLY, CDR2 FYNNEI. V lost 8 bases, J lost 7 bases, and 14 bases lay in between. This CDR3 has 13 amino acids. The CDR3: CASQMGFDGELFF. DNA of the CDR3: TGTGCCAGCCAGATGGGGTTTGACGGGGAGCTGTTTTTT.

In regard to this clonotype: A much larger clone sits a single nucleotide away, making a read error possible. The rearrangement joins TRBV27 to TRBJ2-6; D is perhaps TRBD2 (5 bases). Germline V gene sequence: CDR1 MNHEY, CDR2 SMNVEV (reference sequence). CDR3 size: 15 residues. The CDR3 region is CTSGYPFAGANVLTF. CDR3 DNA: TGTACCAGCGGTTACCCGTTCGCCGGGGCCAACGTCCTGACTTTC. The complete variable domain, with remaining parts taken from reference TRBV27 and TRBJ2-6, reads EAQVTQNPRYLITVTGKKLTVTCSQNMNHEYMSWYRQDPGLGLRQIYYSMNVEVTDKGDVPEGYKVSRKEKRNFPLILESPSPNQTSLYFCTSGYPFAGANVLTFGAGSRLTVL.

J is TRBJ2-1 and V is TRBV20-1, with 11 bases fitting TRBD2. V lost 7 bases to trimming and J lost 14 bases; unmatched junction nucleotides: 7. Germline CDR1 and CDR2: DFQATT and SNEGSKA (reference sequence). The CDR3 extends over 11 amino acids. CDR3 loop: CSGFSGGVEFF. As DNA, the CDR3 is TGCAGTGGTTTTAGCGGGGGGGTTGAGTTCTTC.

The rearrangement joins TRBV27 to TRBJ2-3; TRBD2 might be the D (5 bases). CDR3 length equals 14 residues. Trimming stripped 6 bases from V and 2 bases from J, with 12 bases between. Germline V lookup: CDR1 MNHEY, CDR2 SMNVEV (reference sequence). In DNA form, the CDR3 reads TGTGCCAGCAGGCCGGGATTTTACACAGATACGCAGTATTTT. Protein: CASRPGFYTDTQYF.

The chain recombines TRBV29-1 with TRBJ2-7, with a weak D call TRBD1 (5 bases). Trimming pared 1 base from V and 3 bases from J, leaving 19 bases between. Germline CDR1 and CDR2: SQVTM and ANQGSEA. This CDR3 has 16 residues. The CDR3 region is CSVEVFRKGRDYEQYF. CDR3 sequence (DNA): TGCAGCGTTGAAGTGTTCCGGAAAGGCAGGGACTACGAGCAGTACTTC.

The CDR3 loop is CASSQGGLAANTGELFF. CDR3 bases: TGTGCCAGCAGCCAAGGAGGCCTAGCGGCGAACACCGGGGAGCTGTTTTTT. The chain uses TRBV4-2 and TRBJ2-2, with 7 bases matching TRBD2. V shed 1 base, J shed 0 bases, and the junction held 5 bases outside the gene matches. Germline CDR1 and CDR2: LGHNA and YNFKEQ. The CDR3 sequence is 17 residues long.

The chain's CDR3 is CASSFGEESTDTQYF. CDR3 coding DNA: TGTGCCAGCAGTTTTGGGGAAGAGAGCACAGATACGCAGTATTTT. The chain is built from TRBV12-3 or TRBV12-4 and TRBJ2-3; D remains ambiguous. The CDR3 is made up of 15 amino acids. V shed 3 bases and J shed 0 bases, with 10 bases lying between them.

V usage is TRBV10-1 and J usage is TRBJ2-5; D call uncertain. The closer fit of TRBJ2-7 to the DNA end suggests the J call may be wrong. Germline assignment: CDR1 WNHNN and CDR2 SYGVQD (reference sequence). The CDR3 extends over 13 amino acids. CDR3 loop: CASSVRVVGEQYF. As DNA, the CDR3 is TGCGCCAGCAGTGTACGAGTCGTGGGCGAGCAGTACTTC.

This clonotype has just a few counts. The gene calls are TRBV11-2 and TRBJ2-5; 7 positions match TRBD2. The CDR3 runs to 15 residues. Looked up from germline, CDR1 is SGHAT and CDR2 is FQNNGV. The V and J ends lost 4 bases and 3 bases, in that order; junction bases with no gene match: 8. CDR3 sequence: CASSSVEAGKETQYF. The CDR3 nucleotides are TGTGCCAGCAGCTCCGTTGAAGCGGGGAAAGAGACCCAGTACTTC.

The chain recombines TRBV27 with TRBJ2-5; D might be TRBD1 (6 bases). The V end lost 0 bases, the J end lost 1 base, and 15 bases lay between the germline ends. This CDR3 is 17 amino acids long. In germline, CDR1 is MNHEY, CDR2 SMNVEV (reference sequence). DNA for the CDR3: TGTGCCAGCAGTTTATCGACTCACAGGGTTGGCCAAGAGACCCAGTACTTC. It codes for CASSLSTHRVGQETQYF.

The gene calls are TRBV7-2 and TRBJ2-7; D unclear. Germline V gene sequence: CDR1 SGHTA, CDR2 FQGNSA. V was cut by 2 bases and J by 0 bases, with 11 bases left in between. The CDR3 spans 15 residues. DNA of the CDR3: TGTGCCAGCAGCTTACTCAGCGAAAGCTCCTACGAGCAGTACTTC. This translates into CASSLLSESSYEQYF.

The chain combines TRBV29-1 with TRBJ2-7, with 9 bases aligning to TRBD1. After removal of 2 bases from V and 5 bases from J, the junction contained 7 bases not matched to a gene. The CDR3 loop spans 14 amino acids. Germline values: CDR1 SQVTM, CDR2 ANQGSEA. The CDR3 DNA reads TGCAGCGTTGAATCTGACAGGGGGACGGACGAGCAGTACTTC. Its translation: CSVESDRGTDEQYF.

The V and J genes are TRBV4-2 and TRBJ2-1; 8 nucleotides align to TRBD2. This CDR3 is built from 16 residues. The junction had 7 bases not matched to a gene; V was cut back by 1 base and J by 5 bases. Germline values: CDR1 LGHNA, CDR2 YNFKEQ. CDR3 in DNA: TGTGCCAGCAGCCAAGTGGGGCTAGCGGGCAACAATGAGCAGTTCTTC. This translates into CASSQVGLAGNNEQFF.

This chain connects TRBV2 to TRBJ1-3; possible D gene TRBD1, 6 bases. CDR3 length: 16 residues. Germline CDR1 reads SNHLY; CDR2 reads FYNNEI. The V end was cut by 8 bases, the J end by 3 bases, with 20 bases between. The CDR3 protein is CASVGQGRRYGNTIYF. Written as DNA, the CDR3 is TGTGCCAGCGTGGGTCAGGGGCGACGGTATGGAAACACCATATATTTT.

This sequence joins TRBV28 and TRBJ2-5, with TRBD1 identical over 7 bases. V lost 5 bases and J lost 3; bases outside the gene matches: 6. The germline V gene has CDR1 MDHEN and CDR2 SYDVKM. This CDR3 region has 14 residues. The CDR3 bases are TGTGCCAGCAGTCAGGGGACAGCAAAAGAGACCCAGTACTTC. Amino acids: CASSQGTAKETQYF.

The chain joins TRBV5-1 to TRBJ2-3, with 12 positions matching TRBD2. V lost 5 bases to trimming and J lost 2 bases; unmatched junction nucleotides: 9. Germline V gives CDR1 SGHRS, CDR2 YFSETQ. The CDR3 contains 17 residues. CDR3 region: CASRLKLAGGNTDTQYF. In DNA form, the CDR3 reads TGCGCCAGCAGATTGAAACTAGCGGGGGGCAACACAGATACGCAGTATTTT.

This clonotype was recorded many times. V gene TRBV10-3 combines with J gene TRBJ2-5; possibly TRBD1 for D (5 bases). The CDR3 totals 16 residues. Germline CDR1 ENHRY, CDR2 SYGVKD. Trimming removed 2 bases from V and 2 bases from J, with 15 bases in between. The CDR3 DNA sequence: TGTGCCATCAGTGAGCAGACAGCCAGACTTCAAGAGACCCAGTACTTC. This gives the protein CAISEQTARLQETQYF.

The chain couples TRBV27 to TRBJ2-7, with a tentative D call TRBD2 (6 bases). The germline gives CDR1 MNHEY, CDR2 SMNVEV (reference sequence). The V end was cut by 5 bases, the J end by 2 bases, with 16 bases between. CDR3 length equals 15 residues. Here the CDR3 DNA reads TGTGCCAGCAGTCGGGGGACCACGGGGGCCTACGAGCAGTACTTC. Protein: CASSRGTTGAYEQYF.

The J gene is TRBJ2-7, the V gene TRBV24-1; D unclear. The end of the DNA is better explained by TRBJ2-1, so the J call may be wrong. The CDR3 consists of 11 residues. Germline V CDR1 and CDR2: KGHDR, SFDVKD. CDR3 nucleotide sequence: TGTGCCACCAGTGATTTGGTGGTGCAGTTCTTC. Translated: CATSDLVVQFF.

This clonotype was counted between two and nine times. The genes are TRBV10-3 and TRBJ1-3; D perhaps matches TRBD1 (5 bases). V was shortened by 6 bases and J by 3 bases, with 9 bases between the two germline ends. There are 13 residues in the CDR3. CDR1 and CDR2 from the germline V gene are ENHRY and SYGVKD. CDR3 in amino acids: CAISQGGGNTIYF. DNA of the CDR3: TGTGCCATCAGCCAGGGAGGTGGAAACACCATATATTTT.

This clonotype was observed a few times. The gene calls are TRBV14 and TRBJ1-1; D is unresolved. V dropped 4 bases and J dropped 0 bases, with 6 bases sitting between them. Germline CDR1 and CDR2: SGHDN and FVKESK. CDR3 length: 13 amino acids. CDR3 loop: CASSRVMNTEAFF. For the CDR3, the DNA is TGTGCCAGCAGCCGAGTTATGAACACTGAAGCTTTCTTT. Combining the CDR3 with reference TRBV14 and TRBJ1-1 gives the whole variable domain EAGVTQFPSHSVIEKGQTVTLRCDPISGHDNLYWYRRVMGKEIKFLLHFVKESKQDESGMPNNRFLAERTGGTYSTLKVQPAELEDSGVYFCASSRVMNTEAFFGQGTRLTVV.

The chain has TRBV5-1 and TRBJ2-5, with D perhaps matching TRBD2 (6 bases). The J call is in doubt because the DNA end fits TRBJ2-1 better. The CDR3 contains 13 residues. Germline V gene sequence: CDR1 SGHRS, CDR2 YFSETQ. Here the CDR3 DNA reads TGCGCCAGCGCGGGGAACGGCGCCGGAGAGCAGTTCTTC. Translating gives CASAGNGAGEQFF.

About this clonotype itself: Mismatch with germline at one junction end may stem from a read error. CDR3 in DNA: TGTCCCAGCAGTTCCCGCGCGAGACAGCTCAATCAGCCCCAGCATTTT. This translates into CPSSSRARQLNQPQHF. This rearrangement joins TRBV28 to TRBJ1-5; perhaps TRBD1 as D (5 bases). Per the germline V gene, CDR1 is MDHEN and CDR2 is SYDVKM. CDR3 size: 16 residues.

This clonotype was seen only a few times. This rearrangement joins TRBV7-9 to TRBJ2-3; D is perhaps TRBD1 (5 bases). The CDR3 has 14 residues. V gave up 5 bases and J gave up 2 bases, with 11 bases separating them. The germline CDR1 and CDR2 sequences are SEHNR and FQNEAQ (reference sequence). The CDR3 here is CASSPAGNTDTQYF. CDR3 nucleotide sequence: TGTGCCAGCAGCCCTGCAGGGAACACAGATACGCAGTATTTT. Full variable domain (rest looked up from reference TRBV7-9 and TRBJ2-3): DTGVSQNPRHKITKRGQNVTFRCDPISEHNRLYWYRQTLGQGPEFLTYFQNEAQLEKSRLLSDRFSAERPKGSFSTLEIQRTEQGDSAMYLCASSPAGNTDTQYFGPGTRLTVL.

This chain connects TRBV2 to TRBJ1-6; D possibly corresponds to TRBD1 (6 bases). Germline assignment: CDR1 SNHLY and CDR2 FYNNEI. The CDR3 is made up of 15 amino acids. V was shortened by 3 bases and J by 4 bases, with 10 bases between the two germline ends. The CDR3 DNA follows: TGTGCCAGCAGTGAGCAGGGGCTATATAATTCACCCCTCCACTTT. Translated: CASSEQGLYNSPLHF. Filled out from reference TRBV2 and TRBJ1-6, the complete variable domain reads EPEVTQTPSHQVTQMGQEVILRCVPISNHLYFYWYRQILGQKVEFLVSFYNNEISEKSEIFDDQFSVERPDGSNFTLKIRSTKLEDSAMYFCASSEQGLYNSPLHFGNGTRLTVT.

This clonotype has just a few counts. V usage is TRBV12-3 or TRBV12-4 and J usage is TRBJ2-7; tentatively, D is TRBD1 or TRBD2 (5 bases each). The CDR3 covers 14 residues. Trimming removed 3 bases from V and 3 bases from J, with 12 bases in between. For the CDR3, the DNA is TGTGCCAGCAGTTTTGGGGGTAACGGCTACGAGCAGTACTTC. Encoded protein: CASSFGGNGYEQYF.

This clonotype occurred a few times. This rearrangement joins TRBV3-1 to TRBJ2-4; D might be TRBD2 (5 bases). V was shortened by 1 base and J by 0 bases, with 19 bases between the two germline ends. This CDR3 spans 19 amino acids. CDR1 is LGHDT and CDR2 is YNNKEL in the germline V gene (reference sequence). CDR3 loop: CASSQAGEGNRVAKNIQYF. The CDR3 DNA follows: TGTGCCAGCAGCCAAGCCGGAGAGGGTAATCGAGTAGCCAAAAACATTCAGTACTTC. The full variable domain, in which reference TRBV3-1 and TRBJ2-4 provide the parts outside the CDR3, is DTAVSQTPKYLVTQMGNDKSIKCEQNLGHDTMYWYKQDSKKFLKIMFSYNNKELIINETVPNRFSPKSPDKAHLNLHINSLELGDSAVYFCASSQAGEGNRVAKNIQYFGAGTRLSVL.

The chain links TRBV20-1 to TRBJ2-5; D not certain. The CDR3 sequence is 14 residues long. Trimming pared 4 bases from V and 2 bases from J, leaving 14 bases between. Germline CDR1 and CDR2: DFQATT and SNEGSKA (reference sequence). For the CDR3, the DNA is TGCAGTGCTAAAGATCGTAGGGAACAAGAGACCCAGTACTTC. It specifies CSAKDRREQETQYF.

This clonotype was detected a few times. The J gene is TRBJ2-2, the V gene TRBV6-5; 7 bases align to TRBD2. Losses at the gene ends were 6 bases for V and 7 bases for J; bases not matched to a gene: 14. In germline, CDR1 is MNHEY, CDR2 SVGAGI. This CDR3 comprises 16 residues. The CDR3 spells CASSYLPSSGVGELFF. The CDR3 DNA is TGTGCCAGCAGCTACCTCCCCTCTAGCGGCGTCGGGGAGCTGTTTTTT.

This clonotype has more than one count but fewer than ten. The V call is TRBV6-5, the J call TRBJ1-6; no definite D call. Trimming cost V 5 bases and J 7 bases, with 9 bases left between them. Germline V gene data show CDR1 as MNHEY and CDR2 as SVGAGI. This CDR3 has 13 amino acids. This CDR3 reads CASSQPRNSPLHF. The CDR3 region has the DNA TGTGCCAGCAGTCAGCCCCGCAATTCACCCCTCCACTTT.

The V gene is TRBV12-3 or TRBV12-4, the J gene TRBJ2-5; 8 bases map to TRBD2. The ends lost 9 bases at V and 5 bases at J; junction bases unmatched: 11. This CDR3 is 14 amino acids long. The DNA of the CDR3 is TGTGCCAGAACGGGAGGGGGGCCAAGTGAGACCCAGTACTTC. Protein product: CARTGGGPSETQYF.